Listed below are T cell receptor beta chains from one sample, sequenced in a study of CD8 T cells in ankylosing spondylitis. TCRdb re-derived calls from the 5' RACE reads in MiXCR, one entry per CDR3 protein. The profile shows approximately 500,000 distinct CDR3 sequences, about 13% of them singletons. The sample taken for sequencing was blood, either unsorted or a sorted T cell fraction (not recorded which). The source of these receptors is a male donor with ankylosing spondylitis. CDR3s include the opening cysteine and the closing phenylalanine or tryptophan. The D gene is left open where the match is weak. The size of a clone is reported for some rows only, either as once, few or many, or as a class for expanded clones.

clone_size d_call j_call v_call cdr3_nt cdr3_aa
- - TRBJ1-3 TRBV29-1 TGCAGCGTCGTTTCAGGGACGGACACCATATATTTT CSVVSGTDTIYF
- - TRBJ2-1 TRBV20-1 TGCAGTGCTAGAAGGTTCAGCAATGAGCAGTTCTTC CSARRFSNEQFF
few TRBD2 TRBJ2-3 TRBV20-1 TGCAGTGCTGCGACTAGCGGGGGCCCCACAGATACGCAGTATTTT CSAATSGGPTDTQYF
many TRBD1 TRBJ1-4 TRBV12-3/TRBV12-4 TGTGCCAGCAGCAAACAGGGGATGGATGAAAAACTGTTTTTT CASSKQGMDEKLFF
- - TRBJ2-1 TRBV20-1 TGCAGTGCTAGATCCGGGGGAAACTACAATGAGCAGTTCTTC CSARSGGNYNEQFF
few - TRBJ1-2 TRBV6-1 TGTGCCAGCACTGCTGGGGGGGGATGGGGCTACACCTTC CASTAGGGWGYTF
few - TRBJ2-7 TRBV7-9 TGTGCCAGCAGCTTCCCGGGGGTCATCGTCGAGCAGTACTTC CASSFPGVIVEQYF
- TRBD1 TRBJ2-3 TRBV5-6 TGTGCCAGCAGCCCCTTGACAGGGGAAACAGATACGCAGTATTTT CASSPLTGETDTQYF
few TRBD1 TRBJ1-6 TRBV3-1 TGTGCCAGCAGCTTCCGGGAACAGGGGAATTCACCCCTCCACTTT CASSFREQGNSPLHF
- - TRBJ1-2 TRBV30 TGTGCCTGCAGGGACACTAACTATGGCTACACCTTC CACRDTNYGYTF
- - TRBJ2-7 TRBV7-2 TGTGCCAGCAGCTTAGATCCAGGGTCCTACGAGCAGTACTTC CASSLDPGSYEQYF
many TRBD2 TRBJ2-3 TRBV14 TGTGCCAGCAGCCCCCGAGCGGGAGCAGATACGCAGTATTTT CASSPRAGADTQYF
- TRBD1 TRBJ2-7 TRBV29-1 TGCAGCGTTGTAGGTATGAGACAGGGGGTAGAGCAGTACTTC CSVVGMRQGVEQYF
many - TRBJ2-2 TRBV5-1 TGTGCCAGCAGTTTAGCAAGAGACACCGGGGAGCTGTTTTTT CASSLARDTGELFF
many TRBD2 TRBJ2-2 TRBV24-1 TGTGCCACCAGTAAACAAATAGCGGGAGGGCCTGCGGTCGGGGAGCTGTTTTTT CATSKQIAGGPAVGELFF
few - TRBJ2-2 TRBV4-2 TGTGCCAGCAGCCAAAACGAAGGGACTGGGAACACCGGGGAGCTGTTTTTT CASSQNEGTGNTGELFF
- TRBD2 TRBJ2-5 TRBV24-1 TGTGCCACCGGAGTAGCGGGGATGAGAGAGACCCAGTACTTC CATGVAGMRETQYF
many - TRBJ1-1 TRBV10-3 TGTGCCATCAGTGAGTCCATGAACACTGAAGCTTTCTTT CAISESMNTEAFF
few TRBD2 TRBJ2-5 TRBV5-1 TGCGCCAGCAGCTTCGGACTAGAGGGGTTCGCGCAGACCCAGTACTTC CASSFGLEGFAQTQYF
many - TRBJ2-3 TRBV3-1 TGTGCCAGCAGCCTAAGCGAGGCAGATACGCAGTATTTT CASSLSEADTQYF